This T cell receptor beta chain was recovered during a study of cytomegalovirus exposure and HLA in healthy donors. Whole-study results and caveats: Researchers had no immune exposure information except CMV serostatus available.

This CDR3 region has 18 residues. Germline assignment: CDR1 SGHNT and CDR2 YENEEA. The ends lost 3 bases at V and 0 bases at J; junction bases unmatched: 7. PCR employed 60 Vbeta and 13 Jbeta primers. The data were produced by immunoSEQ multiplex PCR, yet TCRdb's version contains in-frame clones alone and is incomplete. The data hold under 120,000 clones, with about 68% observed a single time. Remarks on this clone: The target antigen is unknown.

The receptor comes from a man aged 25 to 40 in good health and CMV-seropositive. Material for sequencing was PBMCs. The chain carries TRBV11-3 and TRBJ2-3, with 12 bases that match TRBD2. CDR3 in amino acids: CASSLGGLAGTSTDTQYF. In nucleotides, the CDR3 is TGTGCCAGCAGCTTGGGCGGACTAGCGGGGACTAGCACAGATACGCAGTATTTT.